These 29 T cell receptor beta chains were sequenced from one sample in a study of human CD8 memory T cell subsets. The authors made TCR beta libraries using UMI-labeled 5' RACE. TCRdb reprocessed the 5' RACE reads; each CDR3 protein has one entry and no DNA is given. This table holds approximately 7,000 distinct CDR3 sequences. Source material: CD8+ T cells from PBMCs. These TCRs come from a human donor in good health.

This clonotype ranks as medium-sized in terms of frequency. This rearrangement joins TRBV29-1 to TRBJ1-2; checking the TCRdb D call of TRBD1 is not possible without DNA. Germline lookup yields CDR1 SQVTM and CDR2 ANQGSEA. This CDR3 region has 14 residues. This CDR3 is CSVGGGTGDYGYTF.

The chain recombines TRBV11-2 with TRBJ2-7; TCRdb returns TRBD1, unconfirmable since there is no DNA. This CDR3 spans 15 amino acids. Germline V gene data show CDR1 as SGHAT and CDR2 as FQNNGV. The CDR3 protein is CASNTGGLPSYEQYF.

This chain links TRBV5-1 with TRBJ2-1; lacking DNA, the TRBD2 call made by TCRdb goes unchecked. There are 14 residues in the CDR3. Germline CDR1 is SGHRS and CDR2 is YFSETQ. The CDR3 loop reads CASSLEGTYNEQFF.

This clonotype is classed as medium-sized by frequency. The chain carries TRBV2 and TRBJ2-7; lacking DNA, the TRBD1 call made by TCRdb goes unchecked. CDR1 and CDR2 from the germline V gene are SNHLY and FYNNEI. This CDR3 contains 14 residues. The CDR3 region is CASSGGQVTYEQYF.

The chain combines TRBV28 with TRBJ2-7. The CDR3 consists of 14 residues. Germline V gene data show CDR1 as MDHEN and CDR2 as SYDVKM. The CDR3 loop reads CASRSVTSNYEQYF. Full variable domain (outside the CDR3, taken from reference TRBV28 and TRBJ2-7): DVKVTQSSRYLVKRTGEKVFLECVQDMDHENMFWYRQDPGLGLRLIYFSYDVKMKEKGDIPEGYSVSREKKERFSLILESASTNQTSMYLCASRSVTSNYEQYFGPGTRLTVT.

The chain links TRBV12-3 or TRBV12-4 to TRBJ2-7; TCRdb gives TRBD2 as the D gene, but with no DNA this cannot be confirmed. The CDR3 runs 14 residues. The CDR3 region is CATRPGGGGYEQYF.

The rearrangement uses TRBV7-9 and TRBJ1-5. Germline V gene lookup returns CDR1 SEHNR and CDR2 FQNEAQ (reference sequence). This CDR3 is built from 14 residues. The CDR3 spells CASSLGVNNQPQHF.

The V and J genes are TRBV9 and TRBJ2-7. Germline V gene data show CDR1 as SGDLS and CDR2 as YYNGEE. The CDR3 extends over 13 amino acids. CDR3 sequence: CASSVGTAYEQYF.

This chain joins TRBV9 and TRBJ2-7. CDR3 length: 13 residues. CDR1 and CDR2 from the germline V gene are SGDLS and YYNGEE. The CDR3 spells CASGGGFTYEQYF.

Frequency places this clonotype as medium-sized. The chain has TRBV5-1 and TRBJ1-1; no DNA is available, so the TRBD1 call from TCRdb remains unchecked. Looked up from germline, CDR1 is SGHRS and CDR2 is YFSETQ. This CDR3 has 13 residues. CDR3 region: CASRPPDSLKSFF.

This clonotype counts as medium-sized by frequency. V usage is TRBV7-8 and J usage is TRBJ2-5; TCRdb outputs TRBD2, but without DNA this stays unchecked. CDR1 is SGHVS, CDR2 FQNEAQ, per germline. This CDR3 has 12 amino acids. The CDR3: CASREVGETQYF.

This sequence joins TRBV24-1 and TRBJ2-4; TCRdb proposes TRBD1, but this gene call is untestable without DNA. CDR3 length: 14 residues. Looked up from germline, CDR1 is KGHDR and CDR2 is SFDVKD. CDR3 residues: CATSDTGTRSTQYF.

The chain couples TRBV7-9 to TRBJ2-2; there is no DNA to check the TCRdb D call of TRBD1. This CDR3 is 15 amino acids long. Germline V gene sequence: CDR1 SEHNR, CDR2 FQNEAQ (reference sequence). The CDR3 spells CASSPGQDNTGELFF. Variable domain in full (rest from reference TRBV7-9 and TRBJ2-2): DTGVSQNPRHKITKRGQNVTFRCDPISEHNRLYWYRQTLGQGPEFLTYFQNEAQLEKSRLLSDRFSAERPKGSFSTLEIQRTEQGDSAMYLCASSPGQDNTGELFFGEGSRLTVL.

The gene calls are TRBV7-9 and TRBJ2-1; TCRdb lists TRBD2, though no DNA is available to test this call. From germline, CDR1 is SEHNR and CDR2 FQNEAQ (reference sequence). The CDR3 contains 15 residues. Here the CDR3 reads CASSIPGLAGTEQFF.

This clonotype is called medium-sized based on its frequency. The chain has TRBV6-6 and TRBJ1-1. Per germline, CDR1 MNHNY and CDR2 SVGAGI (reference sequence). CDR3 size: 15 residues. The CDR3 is CASSYDPTVNTEAFF.

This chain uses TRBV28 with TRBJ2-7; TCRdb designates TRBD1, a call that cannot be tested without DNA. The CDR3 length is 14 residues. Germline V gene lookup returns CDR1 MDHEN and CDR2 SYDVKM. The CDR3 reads CASSFPGQTYEQYF.

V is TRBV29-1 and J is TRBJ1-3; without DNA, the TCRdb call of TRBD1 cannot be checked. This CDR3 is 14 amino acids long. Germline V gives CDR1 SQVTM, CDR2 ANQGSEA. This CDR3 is CSVGDGQTGNTIYF.

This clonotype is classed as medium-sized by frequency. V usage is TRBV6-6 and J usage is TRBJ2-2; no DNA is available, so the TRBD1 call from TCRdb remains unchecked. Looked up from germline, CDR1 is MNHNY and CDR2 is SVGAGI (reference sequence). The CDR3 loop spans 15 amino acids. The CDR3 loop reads CASSRLQGLFGELFF.

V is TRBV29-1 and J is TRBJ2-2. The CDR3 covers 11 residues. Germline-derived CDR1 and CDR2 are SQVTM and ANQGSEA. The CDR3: CSVRITGELFF.

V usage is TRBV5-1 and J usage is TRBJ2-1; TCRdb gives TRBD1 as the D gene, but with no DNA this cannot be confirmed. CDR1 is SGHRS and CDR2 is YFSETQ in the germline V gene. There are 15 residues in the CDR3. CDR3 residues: CASSLTYRVGDEQFF. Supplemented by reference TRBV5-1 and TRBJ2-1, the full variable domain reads KAGVTQTPRYLIKTRGQQVTLSCSPISGHRSVSWYQQTPGQGLQFLFEYFSETQRNKGNFPGRFSGRQFSNSRSEMNVSTLELGDSALYLCASSLTYRVGDEQFFGPGTRLTVL.

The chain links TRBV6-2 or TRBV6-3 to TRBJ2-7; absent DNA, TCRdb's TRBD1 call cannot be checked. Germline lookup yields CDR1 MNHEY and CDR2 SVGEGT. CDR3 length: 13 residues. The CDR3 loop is CASSSLGLWEQYF.

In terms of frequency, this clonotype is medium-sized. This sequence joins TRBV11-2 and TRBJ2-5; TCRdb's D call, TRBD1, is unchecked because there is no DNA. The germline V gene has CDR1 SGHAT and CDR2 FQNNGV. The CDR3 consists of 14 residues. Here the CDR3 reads CASSMRWDSETQYF. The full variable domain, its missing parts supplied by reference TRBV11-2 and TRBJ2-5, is EAGVAQSPRYKIIEKRQSVAFWCNPISGHATLYWYQQILGQGPKLLIQFQNNGVVDDSQLPKDRFSAERLKGVDSTLKIQPAKLEDSAVYLCASSMRWDSETQYFGPGTRLLVL.

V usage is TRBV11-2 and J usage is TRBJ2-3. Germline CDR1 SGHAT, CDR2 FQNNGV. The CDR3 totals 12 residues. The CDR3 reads CASSRWTDTQYF.

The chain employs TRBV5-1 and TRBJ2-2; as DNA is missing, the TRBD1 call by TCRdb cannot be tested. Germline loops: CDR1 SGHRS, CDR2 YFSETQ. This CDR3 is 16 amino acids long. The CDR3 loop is CASSFRGATNTGELFF.

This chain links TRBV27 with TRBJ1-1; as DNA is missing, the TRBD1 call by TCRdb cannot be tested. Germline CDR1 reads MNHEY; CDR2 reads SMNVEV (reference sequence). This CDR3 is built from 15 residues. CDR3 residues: CASSLSSGGYTEAFF.

CDR3 protein: CASSLSGGLFSYEQYF. V and J are TRBV27 and TRBJ2-7; checking the TCRdb D call of TRBD1 is not possible without DNA. This CDR3 has 16 amino acids. The germline CDR1 and CDR2 sequences are MNHEY and SMNVEV (reference sequence).

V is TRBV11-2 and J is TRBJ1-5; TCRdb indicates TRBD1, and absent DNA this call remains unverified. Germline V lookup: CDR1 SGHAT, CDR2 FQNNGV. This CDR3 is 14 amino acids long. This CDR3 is CASSSHGGGQPQHF.

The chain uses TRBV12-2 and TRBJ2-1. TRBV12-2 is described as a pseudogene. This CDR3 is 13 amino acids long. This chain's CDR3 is CASRMRSTREQFF.

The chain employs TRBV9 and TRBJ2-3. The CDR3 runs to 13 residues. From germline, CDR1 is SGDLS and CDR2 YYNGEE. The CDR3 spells CASSVGDPDTQYF.